This T cell receptor (beta chain) is drawn from a study of blood T cell repertoires in COVID-19. In the study overall: The cDNA or gDNA used as material had been derived from T cells, B-cell-depleted T cells, or PBMCs.

Participants were aged about 18 to 100 years from about 25 US areas. Clinical history as reported by participants underpinned cohort assignment. In the source study's methods: Counts of nucleated cells, estimated from reference gene primer amplification, were obtained. TCRdb keeps only in-frame clones here, not all; method: immunoSEQ multiplex PCR. V, J and clone size were drawn from that table, and D and trimming were deduced from the DNA. Of a few hundred thousand clones listed, less than 90% are singletons. The sequence was collected from a woman aged 25 to 39 who had recovered from COVID-19. Sequencing was performed on PBMCs or T cells enriched from blood (not recorded which).

The CDR3 loop is CASSRGLSYEQYF. CDR3 nucleotides: TGTGCCAGCAGCCGAGGTCTCTCCTACGAGCAGTACTTC. The chain carries TRBV16 and TRBJ2-7; D is undetermined. Trimming left V 4 bases short and J 0 bases short, with 7 bases between. The CDR3 loop spans 13 amino acids. Germline loops: CDR1 KGHSY, CDR2 FQNENV.